This T cell receptor beta chain was retrieved from a study of blood T cell repertoires in COVID-19. Repertoires were generated with immunoSEQ multiplex PCR, while TCRdb's copy carries only in-frame clones and drops some. The repertoire holds some 380,000 clones, with around 90% as singletons. J lost 4 bases, V lost 3 bases, and 7 bases had no gene match. CDR3 length: 15 residues. Germline assignment: CDR1 MNHEY and CDR2 SVGAGI. The chain joins TRBV6-5 to TRBJ2-3; 7 bases agree with TRBD2. Sample: PBMCs or T cells enriched from blood (not recorded which). The TCR comes from a woman aged 40 to 49 with acute COVID-19. DNA of the CDR3: TGTGCCAGCAGTTATTCACCCAGCGGGGCAGATACGCAGTATTTT. It encodes CASSYSPSGADTQYF.